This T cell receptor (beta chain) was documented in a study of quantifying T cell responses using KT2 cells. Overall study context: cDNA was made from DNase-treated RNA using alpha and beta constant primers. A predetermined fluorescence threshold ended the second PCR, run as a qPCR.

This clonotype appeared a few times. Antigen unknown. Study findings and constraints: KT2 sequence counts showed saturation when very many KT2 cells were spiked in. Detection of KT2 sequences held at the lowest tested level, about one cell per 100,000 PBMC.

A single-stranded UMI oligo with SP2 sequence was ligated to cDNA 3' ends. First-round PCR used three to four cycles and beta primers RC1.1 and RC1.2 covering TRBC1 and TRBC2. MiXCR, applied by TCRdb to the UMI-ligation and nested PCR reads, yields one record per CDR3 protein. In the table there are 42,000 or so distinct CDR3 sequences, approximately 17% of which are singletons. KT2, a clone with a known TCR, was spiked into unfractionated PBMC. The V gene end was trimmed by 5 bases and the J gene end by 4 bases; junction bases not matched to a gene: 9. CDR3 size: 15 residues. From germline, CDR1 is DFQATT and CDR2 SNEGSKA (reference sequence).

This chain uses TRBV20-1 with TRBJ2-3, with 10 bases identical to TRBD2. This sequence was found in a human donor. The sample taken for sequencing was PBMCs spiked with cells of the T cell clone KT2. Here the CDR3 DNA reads TGCAGTGCTCCAGGAAGCGGGAGGGCCGCAGATACGCAGTATTTT. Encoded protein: CSAPGSGRAADTQYF.